This T cell receptor beta chain appears in the sequencing data of a study of OX40 agonist ivuxolimab in advanced cancers. Notes on the research overall: Ivuxolimab was a fully human IgG2 agonistic monoclonal antibody targeting the costimulatory receptor OX40 (CD134). The purpose of peripheral TCRbeta sequencing was to test whether ivuxolimab changed TCR sequence diversity and led to clonal T-cell expansion. Among the roughly 52 dose-escalation patients, approximately 20 had hepatocellular carcinoma, roughly 15 melanoma, 9 renal cell carcinoma and 9 head and neck cancer. The dose-escalation cohort was 82.7% male with a mean age of around 64 years, ranging from roughly 23 to 79. Prior anti-PD-1, anti-PD-L1 or anti-CTLA-4 therapy was permitted, and approximately 39% of dose-escalation patients had received checkpoint inhibitors. The paper describes the monotherapy dose-escalation part (N of about 54 patients) of the phase I trial of ivuxolimab. Intravenous ivuxolimab was administered to patients every 2 weeks at six dose levels: 0.01, 0.1, 0.3, 1.5, 3 and 10 mg/kg. Partial responses occurred in three dose-escalation patients, of whom one had hepatocellular carcinoma and two had cutaneous melanoma. Broad study findings and their caveats: Which antigens the clonally expanded peripheral T cells were specific for was not determined. At doses from 0.1 to 3.0 mg/kg, clonal expansion was seen in both CD4+ and CD8+ blood T cells between baseline and week 6. Low levels of normalized T-cell clonal expansion were also shown by some nonresponding patients. After ivuxolimab, more expanded clones were found on average in CD8+ T cells than in CD4+ T cells. Partial responders in the 0.1-3.0 mg/kg groups had among the lowest normalized peripheral clonal expansion, especially among CD8+ T cells.

The CDR3 runs 15 residues from the cysteine to the phenylalanine. Only CDR3 DNA remains: 45 bases, in frame from the first base. V is pruned by 2 bases and J by 4 bases, leaving 4 bases of the junction without a gene match. CDR1 and CDR2 (MNHEY, SVGAGI) derive from the germline V gene. Genomic DNA was isolated from the sorted cells so that the TCRbeta CDR3 region could be sequenced. The immunoSEQ Assay was used for sequencing of TCRbeta CDR3 regions. In its TCRdb copy, this immuneACCESS table keeps in-frame sequences only and misses some clones. Where compared with another copy, unresolved V genes explain less than half of these, and the others have no known cause. The table for this sample lists 75,000 to 95,000 clones; under 95% of them were counted only once. Roughly 0.5% of the sample lies in the top ten. As to this clone: Its target antigen remains unknown. No much larger clone exists at a distance of one base, and base qualities are not known. This CDR3 is also generated by other DNA sequences in the sample.

The trial excluded patients who had a history of autoimmune disease or were on systemic immunosuppression. Peripheral blood for TCR sequencing was collected from all dose cohorts at baseline, on cycle 4 day 1, and on cycle 7 day 1. Samples were obtained from an open-label, multicenter, first-in-human phase I dose-escalation trial of ivuxolimab. The trial enrolled adults with locally advanced or metastatic head and neck squamous cell, hepatocellular, melanoma or renal cell carcinoma. CD4+ and CD8+ T cells were sorted separately from peripheral blood before TCR sequencing. The sequence came from an adult with an advanced solid tumor such as melanoma, head and neck, liver or kidney cancer. The chain links TRBV6-5 with TRBJ2-7, with 11 junctional bases fitting TRBD1. Sequenced here: CD4+ or CD8+ T cells sorted from blood, sampled in a trial of the OX40 agonist ivuxolimab. The CDR3 region has the sequence CASSYPGQGGYEQYF. At the DNA level, the sequence is TGTGCCAGCAGTTACCCGGGACAGGGGGGATACGAGCAGTACTTC.